This note documents a single TCR beta chain sequence. Its antigen is unknown. Germline CDR1 is MNHEY and CDR2 is SMNVEV (reference sequence). This CDR3 comprises 15 residues. The junction had 2 bases not matched to a gene; V was cut back by 3 bases and J by 2 bases. The data were obtained in a study of cytomegalovirus exposure and HLA in healthy donors. Study outcomes and limitations: A few CMV-associated chains were confirmed in vitro to be specific for CMV antigens.

The repertoire was sequenced with immunoSEQ multiplex PCR; TCRdb's copy has only in-frame clones and lacks some. The table has about 240,000 clones, about 83% seen once. From the roughly 120-subject validation cohort, which was separate from the roughly 690-subject first cohort, the donors were drawn. The clonotype comes from a man aged 18 to 35 in good health and CMV-seronegative. The chain carries TRBV27 and TRBJ2-1; 9 positions match TRBD1. Sequenced: PBMCs. DNA for the CDR3: TGTGCCAGCAGTTTTGGACAGGGGACCTACAATGAGCAGTTCTTC. This translates into CASSFGQGTYNEQFF.